Listed here are 28 T cell receptor beta chains from one sample, sequenced in a study of T cell repertoires in cytomegalovirus infection. The antigens for these receptors are not known. Each CDR3 protein gets one entry after TCRdb re-called the reads with MiXCR. The sample has hundreds of thousands of distinct CDR3 sequences, 33% seen once; the top ten hold 15% to 20%. This specimen consisted of cultured PBMCs, obtained from culture after CMV antigen stimulation. Receptor source: a human donor in good health (CMV status not recorded). Some clones in this sample may be carry-over from other donors' samples.

This clonotype was detected ten times or more. The rearrangement uses TRBV7-8 and TRBJ2-1, with D perhaps TRBD2 (6 bases). The CDR3 extends over 12 amino acids. Germline CDR1 reads SGHVS; CDR2 reads FQNEAQ. Trimming cost V 4 bases and J 7 bases, with 8 bases left between them. The CDR3 loop is CASSSSENEQFF. CDR3 nucleotides: TGTGCCAGCAGCTCTAGCGAGAATGAGCAGTTCTTC. Drawing the rest from reference TRBV7-8 and TRBJ2-1, the complete variable domain is GAGVSQSPRYKVAKRGQDVALRCDPISGHVSLFWYQQALGQGPEFLTYFQNEAQLDKSGLPSDRFFAERPEGSVSTLKIQRTQQEDSAVYLCASSSSENEQFFGPGTRLTVL.

Only a few counts were recorded for this clonotype. The CDR3 protein is CASSLTPGTGGNTGELFF. DNA for the CDR3: TGTGCCAGCAGTCTAACTCCCGGGACAGGGGGTAACACCGGGGAGCTGTTTTTT. The chain is built from TRBV12-3 or TRBV12-4 and TRBJ2-2; 11 bases agree with TRBD1. J was trimmed by 2 bases and V by 5 bases; bases with no gene match: 10. This CDR3 has 18 amino acids.

J is TRBJ1-4 and V is TRBV3-1; D gene uncertain. The CDR3 is 15 residues long. Germline CDR1 reads LGHDT; CDR2 reads YNNKEL (reference sequence). The V gene lost 2 bases and the J gene lost 5 bases, with 12 bases spanning the gap. The CDR3 sequence is CASSQSDTGNEKLFF. The CDR3 region has the DNA TGTGCCAGCAGCCAATCCGACACCGGCAATGAAAAACTGTTTTTT.

The chain joins TRBV7-2 to TRBJ2-7; perhaps TRBD1 as D (6 bases). Germline-derived CDR1 and CDR2 are SGHTA and FQGNSA. V lost 8 bases and J 5 bases, leaving 10 bases between the germline ends. CDR3 length equals 11 residues. CDR3 bases: TGTGCCAGCGGCAGGGGAGACGAGCAGTACTTC. It translates to CASGRGDEQYF.

The J gene is TRBJ2-5, the V gene TRBV6-8, with D perhaps TRBD1 (7 bases). The germline gives CDR1 MNHGY, CDR2 SAAAGT. The CDR3 is 11 amino acids. V lost 6 bases and J lost 9, with 11 bases in between. The CDR3 DNA sequence: TGTGCCAGCAGGCAGGGGGGTGCCCAGTACTTC. Protein sequence: CASRQGGAQYF.

This clonotype was detected ten times or more. The chain carries TRBV12-3 or TRBV12-4 and TRBJ2-5; D possibly corresponds to TRBD2 (5 bases). V dropped 3 bases and J dropped 5 bases, with 16 bases sitting between them. CDR3 length equals 15 residues. The CDR3 loop reads CASSFGPRGRETQYF. As DNA, the CDR3 is TGTGCCAGCAGTTTTGGGCCCCGAGGGCGGGAGACCCAGTACTTC.

The chain joins TRBV6-1 to TRBJ2-1; 7 bases match TRBD2. Losses at the gene ends were 6 bases for V and 5 bases for J; bases not matched to a gene: 1. The germline CDR1 and CDR2 sequences are MNHNS and SASEGT. CDR3 size: 12 residues. The CDR3 DNA sequence: TGTGCCAGCAGGGGAGGGGACAATGAGCAGTTCTTC. Its translation: CASRGGDNEQFF.

This clonotype was seen repeatedly, ten times or more. The chain uses TRBV12-3 or TRBV12-4 and TRBJ2-3, with D possibly TRBD1 on 6 matching bases. The length of the CDR3 is 14 residues. V lost 2 bases to trimming and J lost 5 bases, with 11 bases between them. CDR3 nucleotides: TGTGCCAGCAGTTTATCCGCAGGGGAAGATACGCAGTATTTT. Its protein product is CASSLSAGEDTQYF.

This clonotype appeared a few times. The genes are TRBV28 and TRBJ2-6; 7 bases match TRBD2. Germline CDR1 MDHEN, CDR2 SYDVKM. The length of the CDR3 is 19 residues. The J segment lost 2 bases and the V segment lost 6 bases, leaving 16 bases of the junction unmatched. Here the CDR3 DNA reads TGTGCCAGCAGATCAACCAGCAGTTGGGGGACTACTGGGGCCAACGTCCTGACTTTC. This sequence encodes CASRSTSSWGTTGANVLTF. The variable domain in full, completed from reference TRBV28 and TRBJ2-6, reads DVKVTQSSRYLVKRTGEKVFLECVQDMDHENMFWYRQDPGLGLRLIYFSYDVKMKEKGDIPEGYSVSREKKERFSLILESASTNQTSMYLCASRSTSSWGTTGANVLTFGAGSRLTVL.

V is TRBV5-1 and J is TRBJ2-7; D assignment may be TRBD1 or TRBD2 (6 bases each). Germline V gene lookup returns CDR1 SGHRS and CDR2 YFSETQ. The length of the CDR3 is 14 residues. With 3 bases removed from V and 5 bases from J, the gap between germline ends came to 15 bases. CDR3 in amino acids: CASSSGEVEDEQYF. CDR3 in DNA: TGCGCCAGCAGCTCAGGGGAGGTCGAGGACGAGCAGTACTTC.

There are a few counts of this clonotype. This chain joins TRBV19 and TRBJ1-2; D possibly corresponds to TRBD1 (6 bases). The V and J ends lost 7 bases and 0 bases respectively, with 15 bases between them. The CDR3 runs 15 residues. Germline V lookup: CDR1 LNHDA, CDR2 SQIVND (reference sequence). CDR3 amino acids: CASIRTDNANYGYTF. The CDR3 bases are TGTGCCAGTATTCGGACAGACAATGCTAACTATGGCTACACCTTC.

The chain uses TRBV7-2 and TRBJ2-5; 10 bases fit TRBD2. With V trimmed by 3 bases and J by 3 bases, 4 bases remained unmatched. Germline V gene lookup returns CDR1 SGHTA and CDR2 FQGNSA. The CDR3 extends over 15 amino acids. The DNA for the CDR3 is TGTGCCAGCAGCTTCCGACTAGCGGGCAAAGAGACCCAGTACTTC. Translated: CASSFRLAGKETQYF.

The sample holds many counts of this clonotype. The chain employs TRBV7-6 and TRBJ2-3, with a weak D call TRBD2 (6 bases). V lost 5 bases and J 4 bases, leaving 13 bases between the germline ends. The germline V gene encodes CDR1 SGHVS and CDR2 FNYEAQ. CDR3 length equals 14 residues. Here the CDR3 reads CASSRSGFADTQYF. In nucleotides, the CDR3 is TGTGCCAGCAGCAGAAGCGGGTTTGCAGATACGCAGTATTTT.

This clonotype was detected ten times or more. The gene calls are TRBV7-8 and TRBJ2-2, with TRBD2 matching 13 bases. Germline assignment: CDR1 SGHVS and CDR2 FQNEAQ. This CDR3 has 15 residues. Trimming cost V 2 bases and J 6 bases; bases outside gene matches: 0. CDR3 DNA: TGTGCCAGCAGCTTAACTAGCGGGGGGGCCGGGGAGCTGTTTTTT. Translation: CASSLTSGGAGELFF.

The rearrangement joins TRBV4-2 to TRBJ2-5; maybe TRBD1 (8 bases). Germline values: CDR1 LGHNA, CDR2 YNFKEQ. This CDR3 has 16 amino acids. The V end was cut by 0 bases, the J end by 10 bases, with 21 bases between. Written as DNA, the CDR3 is TGTGCCAGCAGCCAAGAACAGGGGGGGGACCCGGACGGCCAGTACTTC. It translates to CASSQEQGGDPDGQYF.

Concerning this clonotype itself: It may be a read error: a sequence one base away is much more abundant. This chain joins TRBV7-2 and TRBJ2-3; D gene ambiguous. CDR3 length: 12 amino acids. From germline, CDR1 is SGHTA and CDR2 FQGNSA. Between the trimmed V and J ends, which lost 5 bases and 2 bases, there was a span of 5 bases. This chain's CDR3 is CASSRFTDTQYF. CDR3 DNA sequence: TGTGCCAGCAGCCGCTTCACAGATACGCAGTATTTT.

This chain uses TRBV12-3 or TRBV12-4 with TRBJ1-6; 7 nucleotides agree with TRBD1. The trim removed 9 bases at V and 3 bases at J, leaving 2 bases unmatched. This CDR3 region has 13 residues. In DNA, the CDR3 is TGTGCCAGGAGACAGGGCTATAATTCACCCCTCCACTTT. The encoded protein is CARRQGYNSPLHF.

The chain combines TRBV19 with TRBJ2-5, with 12 bases identical to TRBD1. The CDR3 runs to 19 residues. Germline CDR1 reads LNHDA; CDR2 reads SQIVND (reference sequence). The V segment lost 5 bases and the J segment 5 bases; nucleotides outside the gene matches: 18. This CDR3 is CASSAPTGQGASSMETQYF. The DNA of the CDR3 is TGTGCCAGTAGTGCTCCGACGGGACAGGGGGCGAGTAGTATGGAGACCCAGTACTTC.

The gene calls are TRBV6-1 and TRBJ2-1, with 15 nucleotides matching TRBD2. In germline, CDR1 is MNHNS, CDR2 SASEGT. J gave up 9 bases and V 6 bases, and 9 bases lay outside the gene matches. The CDR3 contains 16 residues. The CDR3 sequence: CASSWTSGGDRGEQFF. In nucleotides, the CDR3 is TGTGCCAGCAGCTGGACTAGCGGGGGGGACAGGGGTGAGCAGTTCTTC.

The table lists this clonotype with a few counts. This chain links TRBV7-2 with TRBJ2-1; no clear D gene. V shed 4 bases and J shed 9 bases, with 16 bases lying between them. The CDR3 consists of 14 residues. Germline loops: CDR1 SGHTA, CDR2 FQGNSA. Here the CDR3 DNA reads TGTGCCAGCAGCTCCGCCCCAATTTCTGGTGAGCAGTTCTTC. Amino acids: CASSSAPISGEQFF.

V is TRBV6-5 and J is TRBJ1-2, with D perhaps TRBD1 (5 bases). Looked up from germline, CDR1 is MNHEY and CDR2 is SVGAGI. CDR3 length: 16 amino acids. Trimming left V 0 bases short and J 1 base short, with 12 bases between. The CDR3 here is CASSYSRQGVNYGYTF. As DNA, the CDR3 is TGTGCCAGCAGTTACTCGAGGCAGGGAGTTAACTATGGCTACACCTTC.

This chain links TRBV19 with TRBJ2-5; maybe TRBD2 (5 bases). From germline, CDR1 is LNHDA and CDR2 SQIVND (reference sequence). Trimming shortened V by 4 bases and J by 1 base, and 10 bases separated the two germline ends. This CDR3 has 14 residues. In DNA, the CDR3 is TGTGCCAGTAGTAGGGAGAAGCTCCAAGAGACCCAGTACTTC. Encoded protein: CASSREKLQETQYF.

The chain is built from TRBV2 and TRBJ1-5; D remains unclear. Germline CDR1 is SNHLY and CDR2 is FYNNEI. V gave up 6 bases and J gave up 4 bases, with 7 bases separating them. The CDR3 covers 12 residues. The CDR3 DNA follows: TGTGCCAGCAGGATTACTAATCAGCCCCAGCATTTT. This sequence encodes CASRITNQPQHF.

The chain uses TRBV29-1 and TRBJ2-1, with no clear D. The V gene's germline CDR1 is SQVTM and CDR2 ANQGSEA. V was pared by 5 bases and J by 6 bases, with 11 bases between. The CDR3 is 12 amino acids. The CDR3 sequence is CSVLDQTNEQFF. The CDR3 DNA follows: TGCAGCGTTTTAGACCAAACCAATGAGCAGTTCTTC.

CDR3 coding DNA: TGTGCCAGCAGCCGAGGGGGGGTCTCCGGGGAGCTGTTTTTT. Translating it yields CASSRGGVSGELFF. The chain recombines TRBV5-6 with TRBJ2-2; tentatively, D is TRBD2 (7 bases). Trimming left V 4 bases short and J 6 bases short, with 13 bases between. Germline CDR1 reads SGHDT; CDR2 reads YYEEEE. The length of the CDR3 is 14 residues.

The CDR3, as DNA: TGTGCCAGCAGACTATCCGGAGGATCCAATTCACCCCTCCACTTT. Its protein is CASRLSGGSNSPLHF. This chain joins TRBV7-2 and TRBJ1-6, with no clear D. Germline CDR1 reads SGHTA; CDR2 reads FQGNSA. Between the trimmed V and J ends, which lost 6 bases and 7 bases, there was a span of 16 bases. The CDR3 spans 15 residues. The full variable domain, with the rest looked up from reference TRBV7-2 and TRBJ1-6, is GAGVSQSPSNKVTEKGKDVELRCDPISGHTALYWYRQSLGQGLEFLIYFQGNSAPDKSGLPSDRFSAERTGGSVSTLTIQRTQQEDSAVYLCASRLSGGSNSPLHFGNGTRLTVT.

The chain joins TRBV7-8 to TRBJ1-1, with unresolved D. The CDR3 has 15 amino acids. Germline CDR1 and CDR2: SGHVS and FQNEAQ. V was trimmed by 4 bases and J by 0 bases, leaving 12 bases between them. The CDR3 is CASSSYSELNTEAFF. CDR3 nucleotide sequence: TGTGCCAGCAGCTCGTACAGCGAGTTGAACACTGAAGCTTTCTTT.

In its sample, this clonotype was seen once. V gene TRBV4-1 combines with J gene TRBJ2-5; D is uncertain. Germline V gene data show CDR1 as MGHRA and CDR2 as YSYEKL. The CDR3 covers 15 residues. V was pared by 6 bases and J by 3 bases, with 17 bases between. The CDR3 sequence: CASRITFAEKETQYF. CDR3 in DNA: TGCGCCAGCAGAATTACATTCGCAGAGAAAGAGACCCAGTACTTC.